At least ten counts were recorded for the clone carrying this T cell receptor beta chain. Its antigen is unknown. The data are from a study of glioma-infiltrating T cells. Notes on the study in general: Above-expected tissue-blood divergence occurred in all gliomas, most in low-grade ones. Very few CDR3 sequences were shared between tissue and blood.

Amplification of TCR alpha and beta CDR3 regions from RNA used iRepertoire nested multiplex PCR. MiXCR, applied by TCRdb to the multiplex PCR reads, yields one record per CDR3 protein. In the table there are 95,000 to 150,000 distinct CDR3 sequences, roughly 25% of which are singletons. Germline loops: CDR1 SGHRS, CDR2 YFSETQ. The CDR3 has 13 amino acids. With 2 bases removed from V and 2 bases from J, the gap between germline ends came to 8 bases. This clonotype was sampled from a human donor with low-grade glioma or glioblastoma, undergoing nonglioma brain surgery, or in good health (not recorded which). Material: glioma tissue, nonneoplastic brain tissue, or PBMCs (not recorded which). The rearrangement links TRBV5-1 to TRBJ2-7, with D uncertain. CDR3 sequence reads: CASSFLQTYEQYF. CDR3 coding DNA: TGCGCCAGCAGCTTTCTCCAGACCTACGAGCAGTACTTC.